The text below deals with one T cell receptor beta chain. The antigen is not known. This record belongs to a study of blood T cells in healthy people across ages. Study in general: Roughly one uniquely barcoded beta molecule per two T cells was captured.

General study findings and limits: Higher diversity and more naive CD4+ cells were features of long-lived donors, compared to aged donors.

Together with a sample-barcoded 5' primer, a J-beta primer mix was included in a second PCR lasting roughly 6 to 12 cycles. Template switching added a 12-random-nucleotide identifier to every cDNA molecule. TCRdb used MiXCR to reprocess the 5' RACE reads, holding one entry per CDR3 protein. The profile shows over a million distinct CDR3 sequences, roughly two fifths of them singletons. This TCR derives from a woman under 30 in good health. The sequencing sample was made of blood.

The CDR3 nucleotides are TGCGCCAGCAGCCATGGGCCTCTGGACAGGGGTCCTGAAAATGAGCAGTACTTC. This codes for CASSHGPLDRGPENEQYF. The gene calls are TRBV4-3 and TRBJ2-7, with 9 positions matching TRBD1. Germline V gene sequence: CDR1 LGHNA, CDR2 YSLEER. V lost 3 bases and J lost 7; bases outside the gene matches: 19. This CDR3 contains 18 residues.